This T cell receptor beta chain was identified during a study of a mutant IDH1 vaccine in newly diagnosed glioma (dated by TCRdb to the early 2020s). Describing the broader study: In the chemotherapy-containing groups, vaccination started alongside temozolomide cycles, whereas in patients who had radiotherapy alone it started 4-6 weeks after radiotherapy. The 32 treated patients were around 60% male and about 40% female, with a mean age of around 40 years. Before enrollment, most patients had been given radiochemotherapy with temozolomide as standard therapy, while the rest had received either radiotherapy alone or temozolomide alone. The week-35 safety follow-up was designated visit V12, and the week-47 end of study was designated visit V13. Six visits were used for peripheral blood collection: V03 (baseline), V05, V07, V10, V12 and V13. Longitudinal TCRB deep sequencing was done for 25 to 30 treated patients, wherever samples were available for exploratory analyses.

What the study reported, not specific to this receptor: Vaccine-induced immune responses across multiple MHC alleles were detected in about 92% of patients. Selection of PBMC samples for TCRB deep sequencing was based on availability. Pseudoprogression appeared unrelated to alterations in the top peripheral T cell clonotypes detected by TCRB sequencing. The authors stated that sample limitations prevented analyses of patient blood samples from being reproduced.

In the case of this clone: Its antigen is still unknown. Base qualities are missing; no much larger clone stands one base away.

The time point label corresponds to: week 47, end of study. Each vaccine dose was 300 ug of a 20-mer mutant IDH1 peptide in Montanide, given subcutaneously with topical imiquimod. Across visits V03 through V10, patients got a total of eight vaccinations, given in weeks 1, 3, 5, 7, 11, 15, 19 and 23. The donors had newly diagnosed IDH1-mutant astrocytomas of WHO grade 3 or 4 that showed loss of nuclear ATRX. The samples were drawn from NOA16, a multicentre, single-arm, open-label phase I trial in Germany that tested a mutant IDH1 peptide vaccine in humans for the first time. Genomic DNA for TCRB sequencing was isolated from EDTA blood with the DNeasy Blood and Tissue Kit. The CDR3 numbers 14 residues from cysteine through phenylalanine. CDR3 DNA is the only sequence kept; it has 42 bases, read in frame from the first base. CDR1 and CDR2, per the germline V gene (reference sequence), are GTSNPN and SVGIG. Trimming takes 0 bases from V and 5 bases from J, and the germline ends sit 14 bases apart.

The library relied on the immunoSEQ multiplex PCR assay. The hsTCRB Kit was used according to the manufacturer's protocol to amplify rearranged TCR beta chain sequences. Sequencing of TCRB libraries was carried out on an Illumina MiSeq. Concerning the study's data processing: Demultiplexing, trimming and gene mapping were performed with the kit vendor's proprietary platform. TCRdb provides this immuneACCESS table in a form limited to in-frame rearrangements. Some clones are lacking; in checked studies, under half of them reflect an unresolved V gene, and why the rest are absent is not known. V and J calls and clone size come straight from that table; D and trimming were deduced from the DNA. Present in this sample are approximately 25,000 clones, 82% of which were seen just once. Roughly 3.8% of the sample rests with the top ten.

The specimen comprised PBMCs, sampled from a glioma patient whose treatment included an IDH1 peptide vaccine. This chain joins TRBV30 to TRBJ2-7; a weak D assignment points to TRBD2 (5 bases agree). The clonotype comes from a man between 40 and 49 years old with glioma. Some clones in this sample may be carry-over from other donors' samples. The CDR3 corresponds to CAWSVAAISDEQYF. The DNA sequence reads TGTGCCTGGAGTGTAGCGGCGATCTCGGACGAGCAGTACTTC.